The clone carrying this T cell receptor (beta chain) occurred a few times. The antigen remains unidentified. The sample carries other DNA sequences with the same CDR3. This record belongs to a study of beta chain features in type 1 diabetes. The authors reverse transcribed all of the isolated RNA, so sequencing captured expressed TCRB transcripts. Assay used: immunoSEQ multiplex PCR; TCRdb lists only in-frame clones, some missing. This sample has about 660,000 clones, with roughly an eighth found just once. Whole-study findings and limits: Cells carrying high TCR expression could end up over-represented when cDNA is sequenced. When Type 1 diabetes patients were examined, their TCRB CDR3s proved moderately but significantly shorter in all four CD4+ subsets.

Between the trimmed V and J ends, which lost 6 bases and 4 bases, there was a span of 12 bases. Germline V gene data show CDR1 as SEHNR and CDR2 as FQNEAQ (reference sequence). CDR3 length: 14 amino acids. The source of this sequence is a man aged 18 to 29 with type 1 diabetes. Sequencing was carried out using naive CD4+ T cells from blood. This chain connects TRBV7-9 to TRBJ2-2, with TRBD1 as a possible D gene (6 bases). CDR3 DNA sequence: TGTGCCAGCAGTTCACAGGGTGGCACCGGGGAGCTGTTTTTT. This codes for CASSSQGGTGELFF.